This T cell receptor (beta chain) appears in the sequencing data of a study of shared clonotypes between healthy human individuals. The assay used deep level. Libraries were prepared by immunoSEQ multiplex PCR; TCRdb keeps only in-frame clonotypes and omits some of them. The repertoire includes approximately 980,000 clones, 76% of them detected once, and 1.5% sits in the top ten. Germline CDR1 and CDR2: SNHLY and FYNNEI. V lost 5 bases to trimming and J lost 7 bases, with 11 bases between them. The CDR3 length is 12 residues. Material for sequencing was memory CD4+ T cells sorted from blood. Subset given: CD45RA-negative fraction. The TCR was taken from a man younger than 35 in good health. V usage is TRBV2 and J usage is TRBJ1-2, with a possible D match to TRBD1 (5 bases). In DNA form, the CDR3 reads TGTGCCAGCAGTCCAGGGTTGGGTGGCTACACCTTC. Amino acid sequence: CASSPGLGGYTF.